The clone carrying this T cell receptor (beta chain) was detected a few times. What it recognizes is unknown. This entry belongs to a study of T-cell reconstitution after alpha-beta-depleted transplantation in children. Study-wide points: About two months after transplant, alpha-beta T cells reportedly came from several hundred expanded graft clones.

The library targeted TCRbeta and was prepared with unique molecular identifiers. One entry per CDR3 protein results from TCRdb running MiXCR on the PCR reads. In the table there are under 450,000 distinct CDR3 sequences, under 20% of which are singletons. This material consisted of PBMCs, mostly from graft donor cells, taken 360 days after TCRalphabeta/CD19-depleted stem cell transplant. This receptor was obtained from a boy under two years old who had a stem cell transplant for Wiskott-Aldrich syndrome, so the T cells may come from the graft donor.

The CDR3 loop reads CSVGYSYEQYF. The CDR3 DNA reads as TGCAGCGTAGGGTATTCCTACGAGCAGTACTTC. The chain joins TRBV29-1 to TRBJ2-7, with no clear D. V was shortened by 6 bases and J by 1 base, with 7 bases between the two germline ends. CDR1 SQVTM and CDR2 ANQGSEA come from the germline V gene. This CDR3 contains 11 residues.